This paragraph reports one T cell receptor (beta chain). 60 Vbeta and 13 Jbeta primers were used in PCR. The protocol was immunoSEQ multiplex PCR, while the TCRdb copy is restricted to in-frame clones and leaves out a portion. In the table there are around 130,000 clones, about four fifths of which are singletons. This sample is drawn from a study of cytomegalovirus exposure and HLA in healthy donors. This CDR3 region has 15 residues. Trimming took 4 bases from V and 4 from J; bases not matched to a gene: 7. CDR1 and CDR2 from the germline V gene are SGHRS and YFSETQ. This chain connects TRBV5-1 to TRBJ2-1, with TRBD1 identical over 8 bases. This sequence was found in a man aged 30 to 45 in good health and CMV-seronegative. Sample: PBMCs. Here the CDR3 DNA reads TGCGCCAGCAGCCTCGGGACAGGCGGTTACAATGAGCAGTTCTTC. This codes for CASSLGTGGYNEQFF.